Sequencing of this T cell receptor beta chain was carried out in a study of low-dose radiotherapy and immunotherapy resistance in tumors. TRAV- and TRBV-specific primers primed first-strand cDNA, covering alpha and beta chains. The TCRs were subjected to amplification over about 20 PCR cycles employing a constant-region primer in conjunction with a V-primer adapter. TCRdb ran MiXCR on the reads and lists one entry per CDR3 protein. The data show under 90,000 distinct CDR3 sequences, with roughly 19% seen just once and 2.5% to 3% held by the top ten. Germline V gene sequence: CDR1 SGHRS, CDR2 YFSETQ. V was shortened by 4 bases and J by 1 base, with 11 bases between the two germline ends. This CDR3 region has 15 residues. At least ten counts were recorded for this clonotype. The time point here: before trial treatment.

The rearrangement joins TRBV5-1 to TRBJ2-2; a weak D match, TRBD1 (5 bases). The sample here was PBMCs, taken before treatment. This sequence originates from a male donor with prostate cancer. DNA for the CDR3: TGCGCCAGCAGCCCATGGCAGGGGAACACCGGGGAGCTGTTTTTT. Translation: CASSPWQGNTGELFF.